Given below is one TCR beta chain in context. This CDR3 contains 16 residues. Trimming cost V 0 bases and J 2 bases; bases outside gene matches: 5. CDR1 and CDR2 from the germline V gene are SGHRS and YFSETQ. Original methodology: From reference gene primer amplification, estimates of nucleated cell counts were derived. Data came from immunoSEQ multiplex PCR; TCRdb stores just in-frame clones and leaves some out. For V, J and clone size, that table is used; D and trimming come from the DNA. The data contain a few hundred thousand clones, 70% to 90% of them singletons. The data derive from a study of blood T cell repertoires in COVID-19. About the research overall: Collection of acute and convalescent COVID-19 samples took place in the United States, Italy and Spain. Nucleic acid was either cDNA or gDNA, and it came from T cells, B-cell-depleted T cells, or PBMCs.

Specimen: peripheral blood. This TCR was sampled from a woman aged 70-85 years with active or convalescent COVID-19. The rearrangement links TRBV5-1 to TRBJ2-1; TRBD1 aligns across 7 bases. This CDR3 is CASSLALTGAYNEQFF. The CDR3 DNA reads TGCGCCAGCAGCTTGGCCCTAACAGGGGCCTACAATGAGCAGTTCTTC.